This TCR beta chain was sequenced during a study of T cell responses to AZD1222 COVID-19 vaccine (dated by TCRdb to the early 2020s). Looking at the study overall: A total of approximately 250 trial participants underwent TCR sequencing, of whom 207 had received two doses of AZD1222 and roughly 26 had received two doses of the MenACWY control vaccine. Enrollment into the trials was organized by age into subgroups of 18-55, 56-69 and 70-plus years, and those subgroups contained about 150, 27 and 61 TCR-sequenced participants, respectively.

Beyond this particular receptor, the publication reports: After two AZD1222 doses, spike-specific TCR breadth and depth were significantly higher than at day 0 and than in MenACWY recipients. Participants were mostly white British, with more females than males. The authors suggested clonal diversity may have been underestimated. In the small 56-69-year group, the increase in depth fell short of significance, most likely because of low power. Conclusions about previously exposed vaccinees were limited because only six AZD1222 recipients were SARS-CoV-2 seropositive at baseline. Reportedly, almost half of the unique spike-specific TCRs recognized epitopes lying outside the regions that are mutated in the B.1.351 and B.1.1.7 variants. CD4 TCRs associated with the vaccine covered the entire spike protein, and the dominant responses were in regions 160-218 and 743-854. Because no day 14 peak-response samples were available, the repertoires could be characterized only after the peak T cell response.

The germline V gene specifies MNHNS as CDR1 and SASEGT as CDR2. The cysteine opens and the phenylalanine closes a CDR3 of 15 amino acids. This entry keeps only the CDR3 DNA: 45 bases, framed from base 1. V and J are trimmed by 0 bases and 9 bases, and the gene matches miss 5 bases of the junction. This clone was recorded a few times. Its specific antigen is unknown. Per-base quality was not reported, and no clone a single base away is much larger than it. The time point label for this specimen denotes: about 28 days (+/-7) after the second vaccine dose. AZD1222 recipients given second doses at about 4 weeks or at about 12 weeks were pooled, since spike-specific TCR depth and breadth were not found to differ between the two schedules. Vaccinee samples came from UK trials COV001 and COV002, including a single-blind randomized controlled phase 2/3 trial of AZD1222 (ChAdOx1 nCoV-19) in healthy adults. Trial participant PBMC samples were collected at day 0 and day 28 after the second dose for TCRbeta chain sequencing.

The CDR3 regions of human TCRbeta chains were subjected to immunosequencing. The paper's processing steps were these. TCRs in the repertoires were matched against a reference library of SARS-CoV-2-specific TCRs that had been generated with the MIRA antigen-specificity platform. Breadth was defined as the fraction of unique TCRs that were SARS-CoV-2-associated, and depth was defined as the fraction of total T cells that were SARS-CoV-2-associated. Using the MIRA data, each spike-specific TCR was mapped to the spike region that the TCR reacts to and placed in a CD4 or CD8 class. Log10-transformed breadth and depth values were compared by one-way ANOVA with Sidak's multiple comparisons tests. The immuneACCESS repertoire file appears here via TCRdb, limited to in-frame rearrangements. These files lack a portion of the clones; in checked studies, under half of the deficit traces to unresolved V genes, and the cause of the others is not known. That table gives V, J and clone size, and the DNA gave D and trimming. The sample records about 130,000 clones, roughly 92% of which are singletons. The ten largest clones add up to 1.1% of the sample.

Sequences were derived from peripheral blood, sampled 28 days after the second AZD1222 dose. This receptor was identified in an adult who received the AZD1222 COVID-19 vaccine. Rearrangement joined TRBV6-1 to TRBJ2-7; 13 central nucleotides agree with TRBD2. The CDR3: CASSEARGLAGVQYF. The bases read TGTGCCAGCAGTGAAGCCAGAGGACTAGCGGGAGTGCAGTACTTC.